The 11 T cell receptor beta chains in this list originate from one sample, sequenced in a study of T cells in severe cutaneous drug reactions. The iRepertoire multiplex PCR system with TCR subtype-specific primers built both bulk and single-cell libraries. TCRdb reanalyzed the multiplex PCR reads, giving one entry per CDR3 protein sequence and no DNA. The table gives more than 20,000 distinct CDR3 sequences; the top ten clones make up under 8.5% of it. The patients sequenced had a carbamazepine-induced Stevens-Johnson syndrome or toxic epidermal necrolysis reaction. Sequenced: PBMCs. The receptors come from a human donor with toxic epidermal necrolysis, a severe cutaneous drug reaction.

This chain connects TRBV25-1 to TRBJ2-5; TCRdb returns TRBD1, unconfirmable since there is no DNA. Germline CDR1 and CDR2: MGHDK and SYGVNS. The CDR3 is 18 residues long. CDR3: CATVGRTPYTGRTETQYF.

The chain couples TRBV10-2 to TRBJ2-2. The CDR3 spans 11 residues. Germline V lookup: CDR1 WSHSY, CDR2 SAAADI. CDR3 sequence reads: CASRHLGELFF.

The chain couples TRBV20-1 to TRBJ1-2; the TCRdb D gene call, TRBD1, has no DNA to confirm it. Looked up from germline, CDR1 is DFQATT and CDR2 is SNEGSKA (reference sequence). CDR3 length: 14 amino acids. Here the CDR3 reads CSARGGQGNYGYTF.

This rearrangement joins TRBV11-2 to TRBJ2-2; absent DNA, TCRdb's TRBD2 call cannot be checked. The CDR3 totals 15 residues. Germline V gene sequence: CDR1 SGHAT, CDR2 FQNNGV. CDR3 sequence reads: CASSASGSHTGELFF.

The rearrangement uses TRBV11-2 and TRBJ1-3; TCRdb designates TRBD1, a call that cannot be tested without DNA. Germline-derived CDR1 and CDR2 are SGHAT and FQNNGV. The CDR3 contains 15 residues. CDR3 sequence: CASSSDRGYLYTIYF.

The V and J genes are TRBV6-1 and TRBJ2-3. CDR1 and CDR2 from the germline V gene are MNHNS and SASEGT. The CDR3 has 13 residues. CDR3 residues: CAINQDRTGKQYF.

The chain employs TRBV19 and TRBJ1-2; TCRdb outputs TRBD1, but without DNA this stays unchecked. Per the germline V gene, CDR1 is LNHDA and CDR2 is SQIVND (reference sequence). The CDR3 covers 12 residues. CDR3 region: CASSIVPGGYTF. Full variable domain (missing parts from reference TRBV19 and TRBJ1-2): DGGITQSPKYLFRKEGQNVTLSCEQNLNHDAMYWYRQDPGQGLRLIYYSQIVNDFQKGDIAEGYSVSREKKESFPLTVTSAQKNPTAFYLCASSIVPGGYTFGSGTRLTVV.

This clonotype is medium-sized by frequency. This chain uses TRBV30 with TRBJ2-3; the D call from TCRdb, TRBD2, cannot be confirmed without DNA. The CDR3 is 16 amino acids. Germline CDR1 is GTSNPN and CDR2 is SVGIG (reference sequence). CDR3 in amino acids: CAYGTSGSVVTDTQYF.

The rearrangement links TRBV20-1 to TRBJ2-7; TCRdb names TRBD2, which stays unverified in the absence of DNA. The CDR3 extends over 13 amino acids. Germline CDR1 is DFQATT and CDR2 is SNEGSKA (reference sequence). This CDR3 is CSASGSGSYEQYF.

This clonotype is deemed medium-sized by its frequency. The chain couples TRBV6-6 to TRBJ1-6; TCRdb's assignment of TRBD1 cannot be checked, as there is no DNA. The CDR3 runs to 17 residues. Germline loops: CDR1 MNHNY, CDR2 SVGAGI (reference sequence). The CDR3 loop reads CASSSPRDRFNNSPLHF.

This sequence joins TRBV14 and TRBJ2-1. The CDR3 has 13 residues. Germline CDR1 is SGHDN and CDR2 is FVKESK. CDR3 loop: CASSQTDFNEQFF.